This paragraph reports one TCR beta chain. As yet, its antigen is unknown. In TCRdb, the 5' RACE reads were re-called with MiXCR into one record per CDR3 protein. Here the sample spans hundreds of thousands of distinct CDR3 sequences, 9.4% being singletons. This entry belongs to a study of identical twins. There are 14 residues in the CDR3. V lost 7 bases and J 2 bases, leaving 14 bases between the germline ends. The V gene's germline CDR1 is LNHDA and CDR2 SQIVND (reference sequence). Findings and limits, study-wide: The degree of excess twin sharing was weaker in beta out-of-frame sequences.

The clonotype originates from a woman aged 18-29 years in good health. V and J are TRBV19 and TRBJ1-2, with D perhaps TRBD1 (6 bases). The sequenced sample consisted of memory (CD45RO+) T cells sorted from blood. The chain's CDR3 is CASTPTDRNYGYTF. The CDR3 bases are TGTGCCAGTACCCCGACGGACAGAAACTATGGCTACACCTTC. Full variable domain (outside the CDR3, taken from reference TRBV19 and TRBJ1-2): DGGITQSPKYLFRKEGQNVTLSCEQNLNHDAMYWYRQDPGQGLRLIYYSQIVNDFQKGDIAEGYSVSREKKESFPLTVTSAQKNPTAFYLCASTPTDRNYGYTFGSGTRLTVV.